Listed below are T cell receptor beta chains from one sample, sequenced in a study of shared clonotypes between healthy human individuals. Clones were sequenced by immunoSEQ multiplex PCR, and TCRdb holds only the in-frame ones, with some missing. The table lists approximately 510,000 clones, more than 65% of them singletons, with under 15% in the top ten. Input material: PBMCs. These receptors came from a middle-aged woman in good health. Some clones in this sample may be carry-over from other donors' samples. Each CDR3 is given with its conserved first and last residue. The D gene is left open where the match is weak. Rows give clone size only sometimes, using once, few, many, or a class for an expanded clone.

cdr3_nt: TGTGCCAGTAGTCCCACCCAGGGGTTTTATGGCTACACCTTC
cdr3_aa: CASSPTQGFYGYTF
d_call: -
j_call: TRBJ1-2
v_call: TRBV19
clone_size: -

cdr3_nt: TGTGCCAGTAGTTTACAGGGAGAAGCAACTAATGAAAAACTGTTTTTT
cdr3_aa: CASSLQGEATNEKLFF
d_call: -
j_call: TRBJ1-4
v_call: TRBV19
clone_size: -

cdr3_nt: TGTGCCAGCAGCTCCCGGACAGGACCCGGCTACACCTTC
cdr3_aa: CASSSRTGPGYTF
d_call: TRBD1
j_call: TRBJ1-2
v_call: TRBV7-2
clone_size: -

cdr3_nt: TGTGCCAGCTCACCACTACCCTCCACAGATACGCAGTATTTT
cdr3_aa: CASSPLPSTDTQYF
d_call: -
j_call: TRBJ2-3
v_call: TRBV18
clone_size: -

cdr3_nt: TGTGCCAGCCTAGCGGCGGCTAGCACAGATACGCAGTATTTT
cdr3_aa: CASLAAASTDTQYF
d_call: TRBD2
j_call: TRBJ2-3
v_call: TRBV2
clone_size: -

cdr3_nt: TGTGCCAGCAGTTCGTCTACAGGGTTCACTGAAGCTTTCTTT
cdr3_aa: CASSSSTGFTEAFF
d_call: -
j_call: TRBJ1-1
v_call: TRBV28
clone_size: -

cdr3_nt: TGTGCCAGTAACACCGGGACAGGGAGTTTCCCCATATATTTT
cdr3_aa: CASNTGTGSFPIYF
d_call: TRBD1
j_call: TRBJ1-3
v_call: TRBV19
clone_size: -

cdr3_nt: TGTGCCAGCAGGGCCCGGGACAGGGGGCTAGCGGGGATCTACGAGCAGTACTTC
cdr3_aa: CASRARDRGLAGIYEQYF
d_call: TRBD1
j_call: TRBJ2-7
v_call: TRBV27
clone_size: -

cdr3_nt: TGTGCCAGCAGTTACGGACTAGCGAGCCACGAGCAGTACTTC
cdr3_aa: CASSYGLASHEQYF
d_call: TRBD2
j_call: TRBJ2-7
v_call: TRBV6-5
clone_size: -

cdr3_nt: TGTGCCTGGATTTGGACAGGGGGACCCTATGGCTACACCTTC
cdr3_aa: CAWIWTGGPYGYTF
d_call: TRBD1
j_call: TRBJ1-2
v_call: TRBV30
clone_size: -

cdr3_nt: TGTGCCAGCTCACTCCAGGGACAGGGAATGGGCTACGAGCAGTACTTC
cdr3_aa: CASSLQGQGMGYEQYF
d_call: TRBD1
j_call: TRBJ2-7
v_call: TRBV18
clone_size: -

cdr3_nt: TGTGCCAGCAGTCAAGGGGGTTTCCGCGAAAAACTGTTTTTT
cdr3_aa: CASSQGGFREKLFF
d_call: -
j_call: TRBJ1-4
v_call: TRBV28
clone_size: once

cdr3_nt: TGTGCCATCAGTGAGACCTGGACAGGGTCCGGTACCGGGGAGCTGTTTTTT
cdr3_aa: CAISETWTGSGTGELFF
d_call: TRBD1
j_call: TRBJ2-2
v_call: TRBV10-3
clone_size: -

cdr3_nt: TGTGCCTGGAGATCGGTGCCTTTCAAGATTCTGGGCACTGAAGCTTTCTTT
cdr3_aa: CAWRSVPFKILGTEAFF
d_call: -
j_call: TRBJ1-1
v_call: TRBV30
clone_size: -

cdr3_nt: TGTGCCAGCTCCCCCGGGACTAGCGGGAGGGCCAAAAACATTCAGTACTTC
cdr3_aa: CASSPGTSGRAKNIQYF
d_call: TRBD2
j_call: TRBJ2-4
v_call: TRBV18
clone_size: -

cdr3_nt: TGTGCCAGCAGCTACTCCACGGGACAGGGGGCGTCCCAGCAGTACTTC
cdr3_aa: CASSYSTGQGASQQYF
d_call: TRBD1
j_call: TRBJ2-7
v_call: TRBV7-8
clone_size: -